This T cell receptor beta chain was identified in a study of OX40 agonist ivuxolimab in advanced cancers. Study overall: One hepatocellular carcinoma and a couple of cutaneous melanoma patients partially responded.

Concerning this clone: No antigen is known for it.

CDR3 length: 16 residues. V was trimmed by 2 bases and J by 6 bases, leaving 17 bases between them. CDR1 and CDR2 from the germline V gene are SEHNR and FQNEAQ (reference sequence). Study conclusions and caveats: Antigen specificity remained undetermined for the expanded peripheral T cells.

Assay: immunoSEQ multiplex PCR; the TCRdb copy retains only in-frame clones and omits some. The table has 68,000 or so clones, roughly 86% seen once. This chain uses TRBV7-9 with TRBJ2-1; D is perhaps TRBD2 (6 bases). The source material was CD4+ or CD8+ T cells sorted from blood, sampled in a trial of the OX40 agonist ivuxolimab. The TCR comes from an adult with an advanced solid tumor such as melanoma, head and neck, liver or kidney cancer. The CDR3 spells CASSLRAGFSINEQFF. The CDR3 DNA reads TGTGCCAGCAGCTTACGCGCGGGATTCTCAATCAATGAGCAGTTCTTC. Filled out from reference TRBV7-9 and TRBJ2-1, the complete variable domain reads DTGVSQNPRHKITKRGQNVTFRCDPISEHNRLYWYRQTLGQGPEFLTYFQNEAQLEKSRLLSDRFSAERPKGSFSTLEIQRTEQGDSAMYLCASSLRAGFSINEQFFGPGTRLTVL.